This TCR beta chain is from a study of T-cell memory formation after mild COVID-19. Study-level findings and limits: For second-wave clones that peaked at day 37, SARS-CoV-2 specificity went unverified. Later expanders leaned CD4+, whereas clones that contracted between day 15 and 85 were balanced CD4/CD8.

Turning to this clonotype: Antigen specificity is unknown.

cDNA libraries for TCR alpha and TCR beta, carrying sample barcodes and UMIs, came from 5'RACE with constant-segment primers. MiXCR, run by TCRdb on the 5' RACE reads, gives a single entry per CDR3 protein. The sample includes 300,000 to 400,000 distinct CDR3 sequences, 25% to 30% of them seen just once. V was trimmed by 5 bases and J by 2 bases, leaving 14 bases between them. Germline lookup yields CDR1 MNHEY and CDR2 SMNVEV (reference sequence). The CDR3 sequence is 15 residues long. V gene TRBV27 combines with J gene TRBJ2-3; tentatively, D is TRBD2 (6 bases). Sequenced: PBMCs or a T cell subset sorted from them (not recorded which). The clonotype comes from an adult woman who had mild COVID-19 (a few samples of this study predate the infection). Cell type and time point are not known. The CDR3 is CASSPRLGHTDTQYF. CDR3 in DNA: TGTGCCAGCAGTCCCAGACTAGGGCACACAGATACGCAGTATTTT.